What follows are 27 T cell receptor beta chains derived from one specimen sequenced in a study of T cell responses to AZD1222 COVID-19 vaccine. Generated by immunoSEQ multiplex PCR, the TCRdb table keeps only in-frame clones and is missing some. Here the sample spans 130,000 or so clones, approximately 86% being singletons. The sequencing here drew on peripheral blood, taken 28 days after the second AZD1222 dose. The receptors derive from an adult who received the AZD1222 COVID-19 vaccine.

This rearrangement joins TRBV5-1 to TRBJ1-3, with 9 bases that match TRBD1. Trimming took 2 bases from V and 0 from J; bases not matched to a gene: 3. Germline-derived CDR1 and CDR2 are SGHRS and YFSETQ. The CDR3 covers 16 residues. CDR3 amino acids: CASSLSGQGSGNTIYF. In DNA form, the CDR3 reads TGCGCCAGCAGCTTATCGGGACAGGGCTCTGGAAACACCATATATTTT.

This chain links TRBV6-5 with TRBJ1-5; TRBD1 might be the D (5 bases). Per the germline V gene, CDR1 is MNHEY and CDR2 is SVGAGI. The CDR3 totals 14 residues. Trimming pared 8 bases from V and 1 base from J, leaving 12 bases between. The CDR3 sequence is CASGRDGSNQPQHF. The CDR3, as DNA: TGTGCCAGCGGGCGGGACGGGAGCAATCAGCCCCAGCATTTT.

The chain is built from TRBV15 and TRBJ1-5; perhaps TRBD1 as D (6 bases). CDR1 is LNHNV and CDR2 is YYDKDF in the germline V gene (reference sequence). The CDR3 is 16 amino acids. The V end lost 1 base, the J end lost 6 bases, and 16 bases lay between the germline ends. For the CDR3, the DNA is TGTGCCACCAGCAGAGTAGGGGGGACCGAGGCTCAGCCCCAGCATTTT. The encoded protein is CATSRVGGTEAQPQHF.

V and J are TRBV27 and TRBJ2-1, with D perhaps matching TRBD1 (5 bases). This CDR3 region has 16 residues. Germline values: CDR1 MNHEY, CDR2 SMNVEV (reference sequence). Trimming removed 0 bases at V and 3 bases at J, with 12 bases between. For the CDR3, the DNA is TGTGCCAGCAGTTTATCCCCTGGGGCAGGCTACAATGAGCAGTTCTTC. This encodes CASSLSPGAGYNEQFF.

The chain couples TRBV6-5 to TRBJ1-4; D is ambiguous. CDR1 is MNHEY, CDR2 SVGAGI, per germline. The V end was cut by 2 bases, the J end by 4 bases, with 5 bases between. This CDR3 spans 13 amino acids. The CDR3 coding sequence is TGTGCCAGCAGTTACACGCGTAATGAAAAACTGTTTTTT. This codes for CASSYTRNEKLFF.

This clone has just one count. The V gene is TRBV7-9, the J gene TRBJ1-2; D is undetermined. Trimming took off 5 bases at V and 2 bases at J, with 6 bases between the two ends. The CDR3 covers 12 residues. Germline V gives CDR1 SEHNR, CDR2 FQNEAQ (reference sequence). The CDR3 region has the DNA TGTGCCAGCAGCCATGACAACTATGGCTACACCTTC. It codes for CASSHDNYGYTF.

This chain's CDR3 is CASSFLDDEKLFF. The CDR3 bases are TGTGCCAGCAGTTTTTTGGACGACGAAAAACTGTTTTTT. This chain links TRBV12-3 or TRBV12-4 with TRBJ1-4; no clear D gene. Trimming left V 3 bases short and J 8 bases short, with 10 bases between. This CDR3 comprises 13 residues.

V and J are TRBV18 and TRBJ2-7, with a possible D match to TRBD2 (5 bases). The CDR3 consists of 14 residues. Germline V gene lookup returns CDR1 KGHSH and CDR2 LQKENI. Trimming cost V 2 bases and J 5 bases, with 13 bases left between them. CDR3 nucleotide sequence: TGTGCCAGCTCACCAAATAGGGAGATAGACGAGCAGTACTTC. This translates into CASSPNREIDEQYF.

V and J are TRBV27 and TRBJ1-2; D is unresolved. The length of the CDR3 is 15 residues. Trimming removed 3 bases from V and 7 bases from J, with 18 bases in between. The V gene's germline CDR1 is MNHEY and CDR2 SMNVEV (reference sequence). CDR3 sequence reads: CASSFSVASRSGYTF. The DNA for the CDR3 is TGTGCCAGCAGTTTTTCCGTCGCATCCAGGTCTGGCTACACCTTC.

The V call is TRBV9, the J call TRBJ1-1; no firm D call. With 4 bases removed from V and 5 bases from J, the gap between germline ends came to 15 bases. The CDR3 loop spans 14 amino acids. From germline, CDR1 is SGDLS and CDR2 YYNGEE. Written as DNA, the CDR3 is TGTGCCAGCAGCTTCGGCCTGGGAGCTACTGAAGCTTTCTTT. Its protein product is CASSFGLGATEAFF.

The V and J genes are TRBV2 and TRBJ2-3; D call uncertain. The germline gives CDR1 SNHLY, CDR2 FYNNEI. The CDR3 totals 14 residues. V was clipped by 5 bases and J by 1 base, with 10 bases between them. The CDR3 sequence is CASSFLTRTDTQYF. In DNA, the CDR3 is TGTGCCAGCAGTTTTTTGACCCGCACAGATACGCAGTATTTT. Together with reference TRBV2 and TRBJ2-3, the CDR3 gives the full variable domain: EPEVTQTPSHQVTQMGQEVILRCVPISNHLYFYWYRQILGQKVEFLVSFYNNEISEKSEIFDDQFSVERPDGSNFTLKIRSTKLEDSAMYFCASSFLTRTDTQYFGPGTRLTVL.

The chain links TRBV28 to TRBJ1-2; D is unresolved. The CDR3 contains 13 residues. V lost 8 bases and J lost 2, with 12 bases in between. Germline CDR1 and CDR2: MDHEN and SYDVKM. The CDR3 loop reads CASRVGWNYGYTF. CDR3 sequence (DNA): TGTGCCAGCCGGGTCGGATGGAACTATGGCTACACCTTC.

The V gene is TRBV18, the J gene TRBJ1-5; no reliable D call. This CDR3 is 13 amino acids long. The germline V gene has CDR1 KGHSH and CDR2 LQKENI. Trimming stripped 1 base from V and 5 bases from J, with 6 bases between. CDR3 in DNA: TGTGCCAGCTCACCACGGGGAGATCAGCCCCAGCATTTT. Encoded protein: CASSPRGDQPQHF. The full variable domain, its missing parts supplied by reference TRBV18 and TRBJ1-5, is NAGVMQNPRHLVRRRGQEARLRCSPMKGHSHVYWYRQLPEEGLKFMVYLQKENIIDESGMPKERFSAEFPKEGPSILRIQQVVRGDSAAYFCASSPRGDQPQHFGDGTRLSIL.

The V gene is TRBV3-1 (or the pseudogene TRBV3-2), the J gene TRBJ2-3; D ambiguous. This CDR3 region has 14 residues. The germline V and J ends were trimmed by 0 bases and 2 bases, with 6 bases remaining between them. In germline, CDR1 is LGHDT, CDR2 YNNKEL (reference sequence). CDR3 DNA sequence: TGTGCCAGCAGCCAAGATCTTATCACAGATACGCAGTATTTT. Its protein is CASSQDLITDTQYF.

The chain links TRBV5-1 to TRBJ1-1, with D unclear. The CDR3 length is 14 residues. Germline V gene data show CDR1 as SGHRS and CDR2 as YFSETQ. V lost 1 base and J 0 bases, leaving 7 bases between the germline ends. The CDR3 nucleotides are TGCGCCAGCAGCTTGCTCAATTTGAACACTGAAGCTTTCTTT. Translation: CASSLLNLNTEAFF.

V is TRBV12-3 or TRBV12-4 and J is TRBJ2-7; the D is unclear. V shed 2 bases and J shed 1 base, with 6 bases lying between them. This CDR3 is built from 13 residues. The CDR3 loop reads CASSLQRSYEQYF. The DNA for the CDR3 is TGTGCCAGCAGTTTACAACGTTCCTACGAGCAGTACTTC.

V and J are TRBV12-3 or TRBV12-4 and TRBJ1-1, with D possibly TRBD1 on 5 matching bases. This CDR3 is built from 13 residues. The V end was cut by 4 bases, the J end by 5 bases, with 11 bases between. CDR3 protein: CASSWGEGTEAFF. In DNA form, the CDR3 reads TGTGCCAGCAGTTGGGGGGAAGGGACTGAAGCTTTCTTT.

The rearrangement links TRBV3-1 (or the pseudogene TRBV3-2) to TRBJ1-5, with 7 nucleotides matching TRBD1. CDR1 LGHDT and CDR2 YNNKEL come from the germline V gene (reference sequence). V lost 6 bases, J lost 7 bases, and 6 bases stayed unmatched. This CDR3 is 13 amino acids long. The CDR3 DNA is TGTGCCAGCAGTCAGGGGGTCGACCAGCCCCAGCATTTT. As protein: CASSQGVDQPQHF.

V and J are TRBV6-5 and TRBJ1-2; D gene unclear. Trimming left V 4 bases short and J 2 bases short, with 14 bases between. The V gene's germline CDR1 is MNHEY and CDR2 SVGAGI. The CDR3 contains 15 residues. As DNA, the CDR3 is TGTGCCAGCAGTTCCAAACCGCGGAGCAACTATGGCTACACCTTC. Translated, it gives CASSSKPRSNYGYTF.

The chain links TRBV30 to TRBJ1-3, with 9 positions matching TRBD1. Germline V gene data show CDR1 as GTSNPN and CDR2 as SVGIG (reference sequence). Germline trimming cut 5 bases from V and 0 bases from J; bases unmatched to any gene: 5. The CDR3 runs 15 residues. DNA of the CDR3: TGTGCCTGGGGACAGGGGCTTTCCTCTGGAAACACCATATATTTT. It translates to CAWGQGLSSGNTIYF.

This chain uses TRBV20-1 with TRBJ1-1; D remains unclear. CDR1 is DFQATT, CDR2 SNEGSKA, per germline (reference sequence). V dropped 1 base and J dropped 11 bases, with 11 bases sitting between them. CDR3 length equals 11 residues. CDR3 bases: TGCAGTGCTAGAGGTCTCTTGGAGGCTTTCTTT. It codes for CSARGLLEAFF.

V usage is TRBV7-2 and J usage is TRBJ2-7, with 8 nucleotides matching TRBD2. J lost 4 bases, V lost 0 bases, and 8 bases had no gene match. CDR3 length: 16 amino acids. Germline CDR1 is SGHTA and CDR2 is FQGNSA. CDR3 loop: CASSLAGSGGTYEQYF. CDR3 nucleotide sequence: TGTGCCAGCAGCTTAGCGGGGAGCGGGGGTACTTACGAGCAGTACTTC.

In its sample, this clone was seen once. V gene TRBV9 combines with J gene TRBJ1-5, with D maybe TRBD1 (5 bases). This CDR3 contains 15 residues. Germline V lookup: CDR1 SGDLS, CDR2 YYNGEE. The V and J ends lost 0 bases and 1 base respectively, with 8 bases between them. CDR3 sequence: CASSVGWDSNQPQHF. The CDR3 DNA reads as TGTGCCAGCAGCGTAGGTTGGGACAGCAATCAGCCCCAGCATTTT.

The rearrangement joins TRBV30 to TRBJ1-3, with unresolved D. In germline, CDR1 is GTSNPN, CDR2 SVGIG (reference sequence). Trimming took 4 bases from V and 0 from J, leaving 10 bases between them. The CDR3 sequence is 14 residues long. The CDR3 DNA sequence: TGTGCCTGGAAGTATAAGGTCTCTGGAAACACCATATATTTT. Translated: CAWKYKVSGNTIYF.

The chain carries TRBV7-2 and TRBJ1-2, with 8 bases matching TRBD1. Germline-derived CDR1 and CDR2 are SGHTA and FQGNSA. Germline trimming cut 5 bases from V and 6 bases from J; bases unmatched to any gene: 8. The CDR3 loop spans 14 amino acids. The CDR3 DNA follows: TGTGCCAGCAGCGTGACAGGGGTCTGGGATGGCTACACCTTC. It yields the protein CASSVTGVWDGYTF. Variable domain in full (rest from reference TRBV7-2 and TRBJ1-2): GAGVSQSPSNKVTEKGKDVELRCDPISGHTALYWYRQSLGQGLEFLIYFQGNSAPDKSGLPSDRFSAERTGGSVSTLTIQRTQQEDSAVYLCASSVTGVWDGYTFGSGTRLTVV.

The chain is built from TRBV5-4 and TRBJ1-1; 8 bases map to TRBD1. Germline CDR1 SGHNT, CDR2 YYREEE (reference sequence). This CDR3 contains 13 residues. The junction had 3 bases not matched to a gene; V was cut back by 7 bases and J by 1 base. The CDR3: CASAGTGNTEAFF. The CDR3 bases are TGTGCCAGCGCCGGGACAGGGAACACTGAAGCTTTCTTT.

The chain employs TRBV7-2 and TRBJ1-6; D perhaps matches TRBD1 (6 bases). Trimming pared 5 bases from V and 0 bases from J, leaving 8 bases between. Germline V CDR1 and CDR2: SGHTA, FQGNSA. This CDR3 has 15 residues. DNA of the CDR3: TGTGCCAGCAGCCTACAGGGCTCCTATAATTCACCCCTCCACTTT. Its translation is CASSLQGSYNSPLHF.